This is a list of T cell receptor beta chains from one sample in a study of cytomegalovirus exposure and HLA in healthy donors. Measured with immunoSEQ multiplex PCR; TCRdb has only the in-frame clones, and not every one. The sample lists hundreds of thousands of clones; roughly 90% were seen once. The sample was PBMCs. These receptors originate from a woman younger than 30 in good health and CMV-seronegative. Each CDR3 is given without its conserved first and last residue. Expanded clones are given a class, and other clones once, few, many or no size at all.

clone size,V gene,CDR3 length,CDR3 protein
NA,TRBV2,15,ARQGLAGGVNTGELF
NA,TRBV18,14,ASSPGQVYSNQPQH
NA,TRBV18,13,ASSPPGRGQSEQY
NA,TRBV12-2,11,ASRPSQGYTQY
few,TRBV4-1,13,ASSQRDIYGNTIY
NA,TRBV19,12,ASSTLSSYNEQF
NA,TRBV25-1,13,ASSSWRGPNTEAF
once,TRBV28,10,ASSLYGTGNT
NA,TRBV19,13,ASSPEPGQSYEQY
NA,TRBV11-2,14,ASSIRDRGTYNEQF
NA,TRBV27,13,ASSLSWTGREGYT
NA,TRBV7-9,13,ASSRRGRNTDTQY
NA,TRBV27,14,ASSTYTSGTNNEQF
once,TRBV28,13,ASNPAGELGNEQF
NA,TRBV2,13,ASSTTGYSNQPQH
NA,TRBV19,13,ASSLTGEGNTEAF
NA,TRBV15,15,ATSYTPLAGVQETQY
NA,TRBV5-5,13,ASSLVAGAREKLF
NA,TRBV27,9,ASRLANEQF
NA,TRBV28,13,ASSLKTPFTDTQY
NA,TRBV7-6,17,ASSPQASLNRDLYYEQY